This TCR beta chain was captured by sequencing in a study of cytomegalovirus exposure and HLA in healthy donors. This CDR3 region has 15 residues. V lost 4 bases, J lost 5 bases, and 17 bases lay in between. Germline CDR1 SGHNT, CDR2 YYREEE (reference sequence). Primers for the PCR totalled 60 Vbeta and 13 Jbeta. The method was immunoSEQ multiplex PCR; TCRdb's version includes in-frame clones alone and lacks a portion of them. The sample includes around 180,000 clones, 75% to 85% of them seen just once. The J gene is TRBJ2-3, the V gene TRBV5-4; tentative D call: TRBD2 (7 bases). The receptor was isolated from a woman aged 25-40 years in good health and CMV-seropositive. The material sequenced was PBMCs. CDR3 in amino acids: CASSPGGGGGDTQYF. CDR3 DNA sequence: TGTGCCAGCAGCCCTGGGGGAGGGGGGGGAGATACGCAGTATTTT. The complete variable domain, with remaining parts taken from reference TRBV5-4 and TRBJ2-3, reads ETGVTQSPTHLIKTRGQQVTLRCSSQSGHNTVSWYQQALGQGPQFIFQYYREEENGRGNFPPRFSGLQFPNYSSELNVNALELDDSALYLCASSPGGGGGDTQYFGPGTRLTVL.